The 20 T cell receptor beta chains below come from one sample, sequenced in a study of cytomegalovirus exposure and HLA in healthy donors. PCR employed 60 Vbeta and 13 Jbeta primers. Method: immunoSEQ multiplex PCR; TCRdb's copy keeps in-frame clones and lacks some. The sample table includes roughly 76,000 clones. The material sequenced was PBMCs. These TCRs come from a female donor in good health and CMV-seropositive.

CDR3 region: CASSQSQGGYGYTF. The CDR3 DNA reads TGCGCCAGCAGCCAATCGCAGGGTGGCTATGGCTACACCTTC. The chain couples TRBV4-3 to TRBJ1-2; tentative D call: TRBD1 (5 bases). Germline CDR1 reads LGHNA; CDR2 reads YSLEER. Trimming cost V 2 bases and J 4 bases, with 11 bases left between them. CDR3 length equals 14 residues.

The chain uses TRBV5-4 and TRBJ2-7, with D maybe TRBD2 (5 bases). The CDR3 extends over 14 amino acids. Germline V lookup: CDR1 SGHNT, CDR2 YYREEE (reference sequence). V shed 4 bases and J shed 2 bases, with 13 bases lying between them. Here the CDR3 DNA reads TGTGCCAGCAGCGCCTCGGGATCCCCCTACGAGCAGTACTTC. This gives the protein CASSASGSPYEQYF. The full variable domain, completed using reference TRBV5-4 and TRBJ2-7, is ETGVTQSPTHLIKTRGQQVTLRCSSQSGHNTVSWYQQALGQGPQFIFQYYREEENGRGNFPPRFSGLQFPNYSSELNVNALELDDSALYLCASSASGSPYEQYFGPGTRLTVT.

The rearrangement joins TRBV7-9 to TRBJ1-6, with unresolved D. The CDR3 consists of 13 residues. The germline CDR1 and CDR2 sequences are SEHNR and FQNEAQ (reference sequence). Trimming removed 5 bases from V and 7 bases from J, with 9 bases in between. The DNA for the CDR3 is TGTGCCAGCAGCCCCCAATCAAATTCACCCCTCCACTTT. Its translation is CASSPQSNSPLHF.

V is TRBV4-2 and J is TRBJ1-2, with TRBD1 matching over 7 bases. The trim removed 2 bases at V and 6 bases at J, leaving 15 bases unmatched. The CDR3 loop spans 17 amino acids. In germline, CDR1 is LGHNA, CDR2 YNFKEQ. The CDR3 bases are TGTGCCAGCAGCCAACCCTTTTCACAGGGGCGAGGCAATGGCTACACCTTC. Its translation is CASSQPFSQGRGNGYTF.

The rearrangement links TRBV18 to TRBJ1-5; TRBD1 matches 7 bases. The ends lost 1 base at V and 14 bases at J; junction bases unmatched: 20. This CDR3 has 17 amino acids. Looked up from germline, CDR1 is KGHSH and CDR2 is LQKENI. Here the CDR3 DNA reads TGTGCCAGCTCACCACTCCCGCTGTCAGACAGGGCGAGGGAGAAGCATTTT. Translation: CASSPLPLSDRAREKHF.

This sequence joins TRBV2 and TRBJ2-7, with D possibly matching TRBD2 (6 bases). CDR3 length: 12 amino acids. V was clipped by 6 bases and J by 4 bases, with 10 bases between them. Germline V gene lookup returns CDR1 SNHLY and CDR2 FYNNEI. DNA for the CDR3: TGTGCCAGCAGGGTGGGGGGTTACGAGCAGTACTTC. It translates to CASRVGGYEQYF.

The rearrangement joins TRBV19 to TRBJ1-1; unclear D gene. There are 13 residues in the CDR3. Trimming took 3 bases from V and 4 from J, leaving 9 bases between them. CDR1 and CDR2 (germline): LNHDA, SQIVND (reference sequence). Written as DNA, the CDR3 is TGTGCCAGTAGTATTTCTGCGGGCACTGAAGCTTTCTTT. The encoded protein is CASSISAGTEAFF.

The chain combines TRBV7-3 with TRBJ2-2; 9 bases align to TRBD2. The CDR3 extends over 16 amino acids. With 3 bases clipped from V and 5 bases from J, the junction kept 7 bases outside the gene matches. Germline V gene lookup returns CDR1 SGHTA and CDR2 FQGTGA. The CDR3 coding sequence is TGTGCCAGCAGCTTCGCCGAGGGACTAGCAACCGGGGAGCTGTTTTTT. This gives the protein CASSFAEGLATGELFF.

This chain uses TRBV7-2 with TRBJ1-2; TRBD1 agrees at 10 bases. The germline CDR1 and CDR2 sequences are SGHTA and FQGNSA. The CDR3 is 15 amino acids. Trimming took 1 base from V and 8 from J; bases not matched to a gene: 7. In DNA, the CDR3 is TGTGCCAGCAGCTTAGTTTCGGGACAGGGGTTCGGCTACACCTTC. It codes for CASSLVSGQGFGYTF. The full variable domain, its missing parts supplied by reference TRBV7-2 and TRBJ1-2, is GAGVSQSPSNKVTEKGKDVELRCDPISGHTALYWYRQSLGQGLEFLIYFQGNSAPDKSGLPSDRFSAERTGGSVSTLTIQRTQQEDSAVYLCASSLVSGQGFGYTFGSGTRLTVV.

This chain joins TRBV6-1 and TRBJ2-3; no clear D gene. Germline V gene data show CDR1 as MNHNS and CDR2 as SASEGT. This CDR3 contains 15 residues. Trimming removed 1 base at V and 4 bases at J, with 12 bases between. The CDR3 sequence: CASSEDPARSDTQYF. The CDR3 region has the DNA TGTGCCAGCAGTGAAGATCCAGCGAGGTCAGATACGCAGTATTTT.

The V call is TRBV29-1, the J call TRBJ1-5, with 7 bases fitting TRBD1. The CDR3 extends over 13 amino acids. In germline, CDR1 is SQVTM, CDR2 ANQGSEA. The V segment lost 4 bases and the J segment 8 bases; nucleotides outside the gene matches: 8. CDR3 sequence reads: CSVVRQGEEPQHF. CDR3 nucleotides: TGCAGCGTTGTACGACAGGGCGAAGAGCCCCAGCATTTT.

The DNA for the CDR3 is TGTGCCAGTAGTATGCAGGCCTATGAAGCTTTCTTT. It yields the protein CASSMQAYEAFF. V gene TRBV19 combines with J gene TRBJ1-1; no definite D call. The CDR3 totals 12 residues. Germline-derived CDR1 and CDR2 are LNHDA and SQIVND (reference sequence). V lost 3 bases, J lost 7 bases, and 9 bases lay in between.

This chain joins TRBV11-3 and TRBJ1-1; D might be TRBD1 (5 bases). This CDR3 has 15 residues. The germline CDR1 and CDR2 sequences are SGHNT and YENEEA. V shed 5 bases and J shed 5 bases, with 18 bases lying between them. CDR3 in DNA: TGTGCCAGCAGCAGTACAGGAGGGGTATCGACTGAAGCTTTCTTT. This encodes CASSSTGGVSTEAFF.

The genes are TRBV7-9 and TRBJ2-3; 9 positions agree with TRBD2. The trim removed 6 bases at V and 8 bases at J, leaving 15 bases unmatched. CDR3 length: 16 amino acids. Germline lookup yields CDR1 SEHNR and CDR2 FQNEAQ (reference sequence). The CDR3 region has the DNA TGTGCCAGCAGAAAAGAGGGGCGGGGGGGCCCCAGTACGCAGTATTTT. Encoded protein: CASRKEGRGGPSTQYF.

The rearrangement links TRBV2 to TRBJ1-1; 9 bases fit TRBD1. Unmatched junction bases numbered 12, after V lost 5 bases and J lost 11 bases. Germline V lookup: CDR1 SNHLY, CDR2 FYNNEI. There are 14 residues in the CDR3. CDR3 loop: CASSQQGARTSAFF. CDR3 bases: TGTGCCAGCAGTCAACAGGGGGCGAGAACCTCCGCTTTCTTT.

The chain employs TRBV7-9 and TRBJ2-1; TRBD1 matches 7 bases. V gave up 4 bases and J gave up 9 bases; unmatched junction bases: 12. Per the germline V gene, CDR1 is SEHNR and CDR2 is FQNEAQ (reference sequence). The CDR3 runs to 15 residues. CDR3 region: CASSSRTGEKGEQFF. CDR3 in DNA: TGTGCCAGCAGCTCCCGGACAGGTGAAAAGGGTGAGCAGTTCTTC.

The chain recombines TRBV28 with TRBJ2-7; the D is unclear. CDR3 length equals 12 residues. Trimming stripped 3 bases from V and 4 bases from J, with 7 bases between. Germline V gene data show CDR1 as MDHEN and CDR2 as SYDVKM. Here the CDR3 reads CASSLRAYEQYF. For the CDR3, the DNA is TGTGCCAGCAGTTTGCGTGCGTACGAGCAGTACTTC.

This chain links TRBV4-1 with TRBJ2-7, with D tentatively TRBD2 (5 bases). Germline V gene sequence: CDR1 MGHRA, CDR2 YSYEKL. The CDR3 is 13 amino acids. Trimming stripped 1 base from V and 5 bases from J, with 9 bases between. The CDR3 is CASSQGSANEQYF. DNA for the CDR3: TGCGCCAGCAGCCAAGGTAGCGCCAACGAGCAGTACTTC.

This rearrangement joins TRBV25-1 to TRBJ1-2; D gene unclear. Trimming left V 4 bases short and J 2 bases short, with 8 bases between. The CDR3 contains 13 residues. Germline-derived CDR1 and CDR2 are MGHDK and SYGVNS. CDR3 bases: TGTGCCAGCAGTGTCCAGATGAACTATGGCTACACCTTC. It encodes CASSVQMNYGYTF.

The CDR3 protein is CASSQGQGGNQPQHF. The CDR3 DNA is TGTGCCAGCAGCCAAGGGCAGGGCGGCAATCAGCCCCAGCATTTT. V is TRBV14 and J is TRBJ1-5; D possibly corresponds to TRBD1 (5 bases). Germline V gene sequence: CDR1 SGHDN, CDR2 FVKESK. The CDR3 contains 15 residues. The V end was cut by 1 base, the J end by 2 bases, with 9 bases between.